A selection of T cell receptor beta chains follows, all from one sample in a study of T cells in Graves' hyperthyroidism and ophthalmopathy. Via MiXCR, TCRdb re-called the multiplex PCR reads, giving one row per CDR3 protein. The sample lists hundreds of thousands of distinct CDR3 sequences; 11% to 15% were seen once. Sequencing used blood. These receptors were obtained from a woman under 40 with Graves' hyperthyroidism that later progressed to Graves' ophthalmopathy. Each CDR3 is given with its conserved first and last residue. The D gene is left open where the match is weak. The listing skips clone size in some rows; elsewhere it reads once, few, many or a size class.

abundance,d_gene,j_gene,v_gene,CDR3aa,CDR3nt
few,-,TRBJ2-7,TRBV5-4,CASSVASGQSLSYEQYF,TGTGCCAGCAGCGTGGCCTCGGGACAATCCCTTTCCTACGAGCAGTACTTC
few,-,TRBJ2-3,TRBV19,CASSIPGQFLTDTQYF,TGTGCCAGTAGTATCCCCGGACAGTTCCTCACAGATACGCAGTATTTT
many,-,TRBJ1-1,TRBV15,CATSREGSGDTEAFF,TGTGCCACCAGCAGAGAGGGTTCTGGAGACACTGAAGCTTTCTTT
many,-,TRBJ1-5,TRBV10-3,CATSETRNQPQHF,TGTGCCACCTCCGAGACTCGCAATCAGCCCCAGCATTTT
-,-,TRBJ2-1,TRBV7-2,CASSPLRVEQFF,TGTGCCAGCAGCCCGCTTAGGGTTGAGCAGTTCTTC
many,-,TRBJ1-1,TRBV14,CASSQERTPIAMNTEAFF,TGTGCCAGCAGCCAAGAACGGACACCAATAGCCATGAACACTGAAGCTTTCTTT
many,-,TRBJ1-2,TRBV28,CASSLSYGYTF,TGTGCCAGCAGTTTGAGCTATGGCTACACCTTC
-,-,TRBJ1-1,TRBV5-6,CASSLAGTAITEAFF,TGTGCCAGCAGCTTGGCCGGGACCGCGATCACTGAAGCTTTCTTT
-,-,TRBJ1-2,TRBV20-1,CSARDLGYGYTF,TGCAGTGCTAGAGATCTCGGTTATGGCTACACCTTC
many,TRBD1,TRBJ1-1,TRBV18,CASSRTGNRQEEAFF,TGTGCCAGCTCCCGGACAGGGAATCGTCAAGAAGAAGCTTTCTTT
few,-,TRBJ2-2,TRBV9,CASSPDSLTGELFF,TGTGCCAGCAGCCCCGACAGTCTCACCGGGGAGCTGTTTTTT
-,TRBD2,TRBJ2-7,TRBV12-3/TRBV12-4,CASSALGGIEQYF,TGTGCCAGCAGCGCCCTGGGAGGGATCGAGCAGTACTTC
-,-,TRBJ2-1,TRBV4-2,CASSQDWRGLSSNEQFF,TGTGCCAGCAGCCAAGACTGGCGGGGTCTTTCCAGCAATGAGCAGTTCTTC
many,-,TRBJ2-1,TRBV3-1,CASSQAGAGGIYNEQFF,TGTGCCAGCAGCCAAGCGGGGGCTGGGGGGATCTACAATGAGCAGTTCTTC
many,-,TRBJ2-7,TRBV6-1,CASSYSHPVVAYEQYF,TGTGCCAGCAGTTATTCCCACCCGGTCGTTGCGTACGAGCAGTACTTC
-,-,TRBJ1-1,TRBV4-2,CASSQVKTAGNTESFF,TGTGCCAGCAGCCAAGTTAAAACAGCAGGGAACACTGAATCTTTCTTT
-,-,TRBJ1-1,TRBV18,CASSPTPVGTNTEAFF,TGTGCCAGCTCACCAACCCCAGTCGGGACGAACACTGAAGCTTTCTTT
many,-,TRBJ1-2,TRBV27,CASGKSYGYTF,TGTGCCAGCGGGAAGAGTTATGGCTACACCTTC
many,-,TRBJ1-1,TRBV19,CASSILGRVSPRTEAFF,TGTGCCAGTAGTATACTGGGCAGGGTCTCACCGCGCACTGAAGCTTTCTTT
many,-,TRBJ2-3,TRBV20-1,CSADEGGFPLDTQYF,TGCAGTGCTGATGAAGGGGGATTCCCGTTAGATACGCAGTATTTT